This passage covers 32 T cell receptor beta chains from one sample sequenced in a study of cytomegalovirus exposure and HLA in healthy donors. The PCR was carried out with 60 Vbeta primers and 13 Jbeta primers. Repertoires were generated with immunoSEQ multiplex PCR, while TCRdb's copy carries only in-frame clones and drops some. The profile shows 100,000 to 150,000 clones, approximately 61% of them singletons. The sample consisted of PBMCs. The receptor source for this set is a man aged 30 to 45 in good health and CMV-seropositive.

With regard to this clone: The junction and the germline gene differ at one end; a read error may be behind it. The CDR3 DNA is TGTGCCAGCAGTAAAGCGGCAGGGGCCAACGTCCTGACTTTC. This translates into CASSKAAGANVLTF. V and J are TRBV2 and TRBJ2-6; perhaps TRBD2 as D (5 bases). In germline, CDR1 is SNHLY, CDR2 FYNNEI. CDR3 size: 14 residues. The full variable domain, completed using reference TRBV2 and TRBJ2-6, is EPEVTQTPSHQVTQMGQEVILRCVPISNHLYFYWYRQILGQKVEFLVSFYNNEISEKSEIFDDQFSVERPDGSNFTLKIRSTKLEDSAMYFCASSKAAGANVLTFGAGSRLTVL.

The V and J genes are TRBV5-1 and TRBJ1-2; D unclear. The CDR3 loop spans 14 amino acids. V lost 2 bases to trimming and J lost 1 base, with 9 bases between them. CDR1 is SGHRS and CDR2 is YFSETQ in the germline V gene. The CDR3 coding sequence is TGCGCCAGCAGCTTCGGAAGCGTTAACTATGGCTACACCTTC. Amino acids: CASSFGSVNYGYTF. Combining the CDR3 with reference TRBV5-1 and TRBJ1-2 gives the whole variable domain KAGVTQTPRYLIKTRGQQVTLSCSPISGHRSVSWYQQTPGQGLQFLFEYFSETQRNKGNFPGRFSGRQFSNSRSEMNVSTLELGDSALYLCASSFGSVNYGYTFGSGTRLTVV.

The V and J genes are TRBV4-2 and TRBJ1-2; D gene unclear. The V and J ends lost 1 base and 5 bases respectively, with 17 bases between them. The V gene's germline CDR1 is LGHNA and CDR2 YNFKEQ. The length of the CDR3 is 16 residues. The CDR3 sequence: CASSQGWTGQRYGYTF. CDR3 coding DNA: TGTGCCAGCAGCCAAGGATGGACTGGGCAGAGATATGGCTACACCTTC.

This clone appeared once. The V and J genes are TRBV18 and TRBJ2-7, with TRBD1 identical over 12 bases. The CDR3 contains 19 residues. The V gene's germline CDR1 is KGHSH and CDR2 LQKENI. The V segment lost 3 bases and the J segment 2 bases; nucleotides outside the gene matches: 14. The CDR3 loop reads CASSPRDRGHRGNAYEQYF. CDR3 nucleotides: TGTGCCAGCTCACCCAGGGACAGGGGGCATCGAGGGAATGCCTACGAGCAGTACTTC.

The chain recombines TRBV5-6 with TRBJ2-1; 8 bases fit TRBD2. CDR1 and CDR2 (germline): SGHDT, YYEEEE. The CDR3 runs to 17 residues. Unmatched junction bases numbered 15, after V lost 5 bases and J lost 5 bases. In DNA form, the CDR3 reads TGTGCCAGCAGTTTCTCGGACCGGGCGGGAGGCGACAATGAGCAGTTCTTC. The encoded protein is CASSFSDRAGGDNEQFF.

The genes are TRBV6-1 and TRBJ2-2; 7 bases fit TRBD2. The germline gives CDR1 MNHNS, CDR2 SASEGT. The length of the CDR3 is 15 residues. Trimming at V came to 1 base and at J to 9 bases, leaving 8 bases not matched to a gene. CDR3 protein: CASSEDGGGPRELFF. As DNA, the CDR3 is TGTGCCAGCAGTGAAGATGGGGGAGGGCCCCGGGAGCTGTTTTTT.

V and J are TRBV5-1 and TRBJ2-5; D is possibly TRBD2 (6 bases). The CDR3 is 17 residues long. V was trimmed by 2 bases and J by 0 bases, leaving 17 bases between them. Germline V gene sequence: CDR1 SGHRS, CDR2 YFSETQ. The CDR3 DNA sequence: TGCGCCAGCAGCTTCCACGGGACTGGGACGTACCAAGAGACCCAGTACTTC. Translation: CASSFHGTGTYQETQYF.

A note on this clone: One end of the junction is discordant with germline, which a read error may explain. The J gene is TRBJ2-1, the V gene TRBV6-5; 8 bases align to TRBD2. CDR3 length: 15 amino acids. Germline CDR1 reads MNHEY; CDR2 reads SVGAGI. The DNA for the CDR3 is TGTGCCAGCAGTCGAATCGGGGGGGCCTATAATGAGCAGTTCTTC. This translates into CASSRIGGAYNEQFF.

This clone has a handful of counts. The CDR3 spells CASRKGQGAKNTEAFF. The CDR3, as DNA: TGTGCCAGCAGGAAGGGACAGGGGGCGAAAAACACTGAAGCTTTCTTT. This chain joins TRBV27 and TRBJ1-1; 12 positions match TRBD1. Trimming at V came to 6 bases and at J to 2 bases, leaving 7 bases not matched to a gene. Germline values: CDR1 MNHEY, CDR2 SMNVEV (reference sequence). The CDR3 runs to 16 residues.

V and J are TRBV6-4 and TRBJ2-1, with 9 bases lining up with TRBD2. Germline assignment: CDR1 MRHNA and CDR2 SNTAGT. V was clipped by 4 bases and J by 9 bases; unmatched bases: 13. This CDR3 contains 16 residues. The chain's CDR3 is CASSAVLAGYSSEQFF. CDR3 sequence (DNA): TGTGCCAGCAGTGCGGTCCTAGCGGGATATTCATCTGAGCAGTTCTTC.

This chain links TRBV5-1 with TRBJ2-7, with 10 bases lining up with TRBD2. Germline V gene sequence: CDR1 SGHRS, CDR2 YFSETQ. Trimming at V came to 3 bases and at J to 3 bases, leaving 3 bases not matched to a gene. This CDR3 is 14 amino acids long. This chain's CDR3 is CASSWGTSVYEQYF. The CDR3 DNA sequence: TGCGCCAGCAGCTGGGGGACTAGCGTCTACGAGCAGTACTTC.

Remarks on this clone: A read error may account for a junction end that differs from germline. The same CDR3 can be traced to other DNA sequences in this sample. J is TRBJ2-7 and V is TRBV28, with 7 positions matching TRBD1. CDR1 is MDHEN and CDR2 is SYDVKM in the germline V gene. The CDR3 spans 13 residues. The CDR3 region is CASSLRGQDEQYF. For the CDR3, the DNA is TGTGCCAGCAGTTTACGAGGACAGGACGAGCAGTACTTT.

This clone was counted once. A junction boundary mismatches the germline segment, possibly from a read error. The CDR3 coding sequence is TGTGCCAGCAGATTGGGCCCGGAGGCTGGTACGCAGTATTTT. Its protein is CASRLGPEAGTQYF. This chain uses TRBV5-6 with TRBJ2-3, with a possible D match to TRBD2 (5 bases). Germline-derived CDR1 and CDR2 are SGHDT and YYEEEE. The CDR3 is 14 residues long. Combining the CDR3 with reference TRBV5-6 and TRBJ2-3 gives the whole variable domain DAGVTQSPTHLIKTRGQQVTLRCSPKSGHDTVSWYQQALGQGPQFIFQYYEEEERQRGNFPDRFSGHQFPNYSSELNVNALLLGDSALYLCASRLGPEAGTQYFGPGTRLTVL.

The V gene is TRBV18, the J gene TRBJ2-7; the match to TRBD1 covers 8 bases. V gave up 6 bases and J gave up 3 bases; unmatched junction bases: 10. From germline, CDR1 is KGHSH and CDR2 LQKENI. The CDR3 consists of 15 residues. The DNA of the CDR3 is TGTGCCAGCTCGCAGCGGACAGGGTTAGGCTACGAGCAGTACTTC. It encodes CASSQRTGLGYEQYF.

The chain uses TRBV6-6 and TRBJ2-5, with 8 bases fitting TRBD1. Per germline, CDR1 MNHNY and CDR2 SVGAGI (reference sequence). J was trimmed by 5 bases and V by 6 bases; bases with no gene match: 11. This CDR3 has 15 residues. CDR3 sequence: CASRRQGARRETQYF. As DNA, the CDR3 is TGTGCCAGCAGGCGGCAGGGGGCTCGTAGGGAGACCCAGTACTTC.

The chain employs TRBV7-3 and TRBJ2-3; the match to TRBD2 covers 15 bases. The V and J ends lost 5 bases and 1 base, in that order; junction bases with no gene match: 10. This CDR3 comprises 19 residues. Germline V gene data show CDR1 as SGHTA and CDR2 as FQGTGA. For the CDR3, the DNA is TGTGCCAGCAGCACAAGGGGGACTAGCGGGAGGCACGGCACAGATACGCAGTATTTT. Its translation is CASSTRGTSGRHGTDTQYF.

This clone appeared a few times. The V gene is TRBV15, the J gene TRBJ2-1; the match to TRBD2 covers 10 bases. Germline values: CDR1 LNHNV, CDR2 YYDKDF (reference sequence). Trimming at V came to 0 bases and at J to 12 bases, leaving 8 bases not matched to a gene. The CDR3 loop spans 15 amino acids. This CDR3 is CATSRDGGLATGQFF. The CDR3 DNA follows: TGTGCCACCAGCAGAGATGGGGGACTAGCGACAGGGCAGTTCTTC.

The chain links TRBV5-1 to TRBJ1-3, with D uncertain. The CDR3 totals 14 residues. Germline CDR1 SGHRS, CDR2 YFSETQ. Trimming took off 4 bases at V and 0 bases at J, with 8 bases between the two ends. The CDR3: CASSPSLSGNTIYF. DNA of the CDR3: TGCGCCAGCAGCCCCTCACTCTCTGGAAACACCATATATTTT.

The chain is built from TRBV4-3 and TRBJ1-1, with D perhaps TRBD1 (6 bases). The CDR3 loop spans 14 amino acids. Germline lookup yields CDR1 LGHNA and CDR2 YSLEER. V was clipped by 0 bases and J by 11 bases, with 16 bases between them. In DNA, the CDR3 is TGCGCCAGCAGCCAAGACCCCAGGGGAGAGTATGCTTTCTTT. This encodes CASSQDPRGEYAFF.

The gene calls are TRBV25-1 and TRBJ2-7, with D maybe TRBD2 (6 bases). Per the germline V gene, CDR1 is MGHDK and CDR2 is SYGVNS. With 1 base removed from V and 9 bases from J, the gap between germline ends came to 16 bases. The CDR3 length is 14 residues. CDR3 protein: CASSEFADSGAQYF. The CDR3 bases are TGTGCCAGCAGTGAATTCGCGGACTCGGGAGCGCAGTACTTC.

This rearrangement joins TRBV5-1 to TRBJ2-2, with 8 bases fitting TRBD1. CDR1 SGHRS and CDR2 YFSETQ come from the germline V gene. V gave up 3 bases and J gave up 5 bases; unmatched junction bases: 6. The CDR3 is 15 amino acids. The CDR3: CASSWTGLPTGELFF. In DNA, the CDR3 is TGCGCCAGCAGCTGGACAGGGCTCCCGACCGGGGAGCTGTTTTTT.

This chain links TRBV7-9 with TRBJ2-1; tentatively, D is TRBD1 (6 bases). Trimming stripped 8 bases from V and 8 bases from J, with 13 bases between. The CDR3 is 12 amino acids. Germline lookup yields CDR1 SEHNR and CDR2 FQNEAQ (reference sequence). The CDR3 loop reads CASAQQGDEQFF. For the CDR3, the DNA is TGTGCCAGCGCGCAACAGGGAGATGAGCAGTTCTTC.

This clone was observed a single time. This sequence joins TRBV28 and TRBJ2-5, with D possibly TRBD2 on 6 matching bases. V gave up 6 bases and J gave up 3 bases, with 17 bases separating them. CDR1 MDHEN and CDR2 SYDVKM come from the germline V gene. The CDR3 extends over 15 amino acids. The DNA of the CDR3 is TGTGCCAGCAGGCCGATGGGGGGTGCAGAAGAGACCCAGTACTTC. This sequence encodes CASRPMGGAEETQYF.

This sequence joins TRBV4-2 and TRBJ2-5, with D possibly TRBD2 on 6 matching bases. The end of the DNA fits TRBJ2-7 better, so the J call may be wrong. Germline V gene sequence: CDR1 LGHNA, CDR2 YNFKEQ. This CDR3 comprises 16 residues. The CDR3 bases are TGTGCCAGCAGCCAAGATGTCGGGGGTAGTACCAACGAGCAGTACTTC. This codes for CASSQDVGGSTNEQYF.

This chain connects TRBV5-1 to TRBJ2-5; TRBD1 is a possible D gene (5 bases). The germline V and J ends were trimmed by 4 bases and 3 bases, with 10 bases remaining between them. Germline CDR1 SGHRS, CDR2 YFSETQ. The CDR3 length is 13 residues. CDR3 amino acids: CASSPGWEETQYF. The CDR3 DNA reads as TGCGCCAGCAGCCCAGGGTGGGAAGAGACCCAGTACTTC.

This clone has only a few counts. The chain uses TRBV29-1 and TRBJ2-1; a possible D gene is TRBD2 (5 bases). The V gene lost 6 bases and the J gene lost 9 bases, with 21 bases spanning the gap. The germline V gene has CDR1 SQVTM and CDR2 ANQGSEA. The CDR3 extends over 14 amino acids. This CDR3 reads CSVDGSVAGGEQFF. The CDR3 nucleotides are TGCAGCGTAGACGGTAGCGTAGCAGGAGGTGAGCAGTTCTTC.

The chain combines TRBV28 with TRBJ2-7, with 10 positions matching TRBD2. Trimming cost V 8 bases and J 2 bases; bases outside gene matches: 3. Germline lookup yields CDR1 MDHEN and CDR2 SYDVKM. The CDR3 length is 13 residues. CDR3 sequence reads: CASRTSGPYEQYF. As DNA, the CDR3 is TGTGCCAGCCGGACTAGCGGACCCTACGAGCAGTACTTC. Complete variable domain (other parts from reference TRBV28 and TRBJ2-7): DVKVTQSSRYLVKRTGEKVFLECVQDMDHENMFWYRQDPGLGLRLIYFSYDVKMKEKGDIPEGYSVSREKKERFSLILESASTNQTSMYLCASRTSGPYEQYFGPGTRLTVT.

The rearrangement uses TRBV6-5 and TRBJ2-1; 14 nucleotides line up with TRBD2. CDR1 and CDR2 from the germline V gene are MNHEY and SVGAGI. J lost 9 bases, V lost 6 bases, and 7 bases had no gene match. The CDR3 totals 15 residues. The CDR3 loop reads CASSDVGLAGVEQFF. In nucleotides, the CDR3 is TGTGCCAGCAGCGACGTGGGACTAGCGGGAGTTGAGCAGTTCTTC.

The chain is built from TRBV7-3 and TRBJ1-1; the D is unclear. The CDR3 spans 15 residues. Germline assignment: CDR1 SGHTA and CDR2 FQGTGA. Trimming removed 2 bases from V and 1 base from J, with 11 bases in between. The CDR3, as DNA: TGTGCCAGCAGCTTAGGGCCTGGTAGGAACACTGAAGCTTTCTTT. It codes for CASSLGPGRNTEAFF.

The chain employs TRBV30 and TRBJ1-2; 11 nucleotides align to TRBD1. J lost 3 bases, V lost 7 bases, and 7 bases had no gene match. Germline V gene lookup returns CDR1 GTSNPN and CDR2 SVGIG (reference sequence). The CDR3 spans 14 residues. In DNA, the CDR3 is TGTGCCTTCTCAGGACAGGGGGCTTACTATGGCTACACCTTC. It encodes CAFSGQGAYYGYTF.

This chain's CDR3 is CSVGPTQGEQYF. CDR3 DNA: TGCAGCGTTGGTCCGACCCAGGGCGAGCAGTACTTC. The chain carries TRBV29-1 and TRBJ2-7, with a weak D call TRBD1 (5 bases). From germline, CDR1 is SQVTM and CDR2 ANQGSEA. The CDR3 has 12 amino acids. The V end lost 4 bases, the J end lost 6 bases, and 13 bases lay between the germline ends.

The genes are TRBV25-1 and TRBJ2-2; TRBD1 matches 10 bases. CDR1 and CDR2 from the germline V gene are MGHDK and SYGVNS. V lost 4 bases to trimming and J lost 1 base; unmatched junction nucleotides: 9. The CDR3 is made up of 18 amino acids. The CDR3 bases are TGTGCCAGCAGTGGGGGACAGGGGTTCAGGGTGAACACCGGGGAGCTGTTTTTT. It is translated as CASSGGQGFRVNTGELFF.